This T cell receptor (beta chain) appears in the sequencing data of a study of technical replicates of blood from a few donors. Libraries were prepared by immunoSEQ multiplex PCR; TCRdb keeps only in-frame clonotypes and omits some of them. The sample contains approximately 75,000 clones, nearly 98% of which appear only once. The CDR3 loop spans 16 amino acids. CDR1 is MGHRA, CDR2 YSYEKL, per germline. Trimming at V came to 3 bases and at J to 2 bases, leaving 6 bases not matched to a gene. The sample consisted of T cells isolated from PBMCs. The chain has TRBV4-1 and TRBJ2-3, with TRBD2 matching 9 bases. The sequence was collected from a human donor in good health. This CDR3 is CASSQETSGATDTQYF. The CDR3 nucleotides are TGCGCCAGCAGCCAGGAGACTAGCGGCGCCACAGATACGCAGTATTTT.